The 7 T cell receptor beta chains reported below all come from one sample, sequenced in a study of T-cell reconstitution after alpha-beta-depleted transplantation in children (dated by TCRdb to 2016 to 2017). Receptors were amplified or captured by PCR. Sequencing used an Illumina HiSeq 2500. TCR library preparation used molecular barcoding, with unique molecular identifiers applied to normalize quantification of the TCRbeta repertoire. TCRdb itself trimmed the public reads at Q25 with fastp, ran MiXCR and retained productive beta chains. Rows are unified per CDR3 protein, each entry keeping the most common DNA and genes. This sample holds fewer than 150,000 distinct CDR3 sequences; 8% to 10% were observed only once. The ten most abundant clones make up around 24% of the sample. The sample's treatment or condition, from its label and the paper: allogeneic hematopoietic cell transplantation with graft depleted of TCRalphabeta T cells and CD19 B cells.

Sequenced here: PBMCs, mostly from graft donor cells, sampled 180 days after TCRalphabeta/CD19-depleted stem cell transplant. Receptors originate from a girl less than two years old who had a stem cell transplant for combined immunodeficiency, so the T cells may come from the graft donor.

The CDR3 DNA is TGTGCCAGCAGCTCGGGACAGGGGCGATATAATTCACCCCTCCACTTT. This translates into CASSSGQGRYNSPLHF. The chain joins TRBV7-2 to TRBJ1-6; 10 bases fit TRBD1. Germline V gives CDR1 SGHTA, CDR2 FQGNSA. Trimming removed 4 bases from V and 4 bases from J; junction bases left unmatched: 4. The CDR3 has 16 residues.

V usage is TRBV15 and J usage is TRBJ1-3, with a possible D match to TRBD1 (5 bases). V lost 2 bases, J lost 3 bases, and 11 bases lay in between. The CDR3 spans 15 residues. Germline values: CDR1 LNHNV, CDR2 YYDKDF (reference sequence). Here the CDR3 reads CATSRIDRDGNTIYF. CDR3 sequence (DNA): TGTGCCACCAGCAGAATTGACAGAGATGGAAACACCATATATTTT.

The V call is TRBV15, the J call TRBJ1-1; 7 bases agree with TRBD1. There are 17 residues in the CDR3. With V trimmed by 1 base and J by 5 bases, 13 bases remained unmatched. Looked up from germline, CDR1 is LNHNV and CDR2 is YYDKDF (reference sequence). CDR3 region: CATSRVPTRGMRTEAFF. In nucleotides, the CDR3 is TGTGCCACCAGCAGAGTCCCCACCAGGGGGATGAGGACTGAAGCTTTCTTT.

The chain is built from TRBV20-1 and TRBJ2-3, with 14 bases aligning to TRBD2. This CDR3 is built from 19 residues. Per germline, CDR1 DFQATT and CDR2 SNEGSKA (reference sequence). J lost 4 bases, V lost 5 bases, and 17 bases had no gene match. CDR3 loop: CSAPRLAGGPTRRADTQYF. In DNA form, the CDR3 reads TGCAGTGCTCCGAGACTAGCGGGAGGGCCCACCCGCAGGGCAGATACGCAGTATTTT.

The table lists this clonotype with a few counts. J is TRBJ2-7 and V is TRBV5-1, with 9 bases that match TRBD1. Germline CDR1 is SGHRS and CDR2 is YFSETQ. The V segment lost 3 bases and the J segment 3 bases; nucleotides outside the gene matches: 7. CDR3 length equals 15 residues. The CDR3 coding sequence is TGCGCCAGCAGCTACCTGGGACAGGGAGGCTACGAGCAGTACTTC. It translates to CASSYLGQGGYEQYF.

This chain links TRBV5-1 with TRBJ1-6; D unclear. V dropped 0 bases and J dropped 8 bases, with 6 bases sitting between them. Germline CDR1 reads SGHRS; CDR2 reads YFSETQ. The CDR3 has 13 residues. The CDR3 spells CASSLVRDSPLHF. The CDR3 nucleotides are TGCGCCAGCAGCTTGGTGCGGGATTCACCCCTCCACTTT.

V and J are TRBV12-3 or TRBV12-4 and TRBJ2-5, with TRBD2 matching 11 bases. This CDR3 is 18 amino acids long. Losses at the gene ends were 3 bases for V and 2 bases for J; bases not matched to a gene: 11. This CDR3 is CASSFEPKTSGIQETQYF. The CDR3 DNA reads TGTGCCAGCAGTTTCGAGCCGAAGACTAGCGGGATACAAGAGACCCAGTACTTC.